This T cell receptor (beta chain) was captured in a study of blood T cell repertoires in COVID-19. Study-wide context: There were acute and convalescent COVID-19 samples, and they came from the United States, Italy and Spain.

Per the original data handling: Amplification of reference gene primers provided the estimated nucleated cell counts. Clones were read by immunoSEQ multiplex PCR, and TCRdb kept only the in-frame ones, dropping some. That table is the source of V, J and clone size, and D and trimming were worked out from the DNA. In the table there are about 24,000 clones, 65% to 75% of which are singletons. Between the trimmed V and J ends, which lost 0 bases and 5 bases, there was a span of 15 bases. This CDR3 comprises 16 residues. Germline V lookup: CDR1 SGHRS, CDR2 YFSETQ. A few counts support this clone. The clonotype comes from a man aged 50-60 years with COVID-19, enrolled during active disease. The rearrangement links TRBV5-1 to TRBJ1-3; D perhaps matches TRBD1 (6 bases). The sequencing sample was made of peripheral blood. CDR3 nucleotides: TGCGCCAGCAGCTTGGCCCCAGGGGTAAGGAGAAACACCATATATTTT. Its protein product is CASSLAPGVRRNTIYF.